Below are 18 T cell receptor beta chains sequenced from a single sample in a study of cytomegalovirus exposure and HLA in healthy donors. In the PCR, 60 Vbeta and 13 Jbeta primers were used. Sequencing used immunoSEQ multiplex PCR; TCRdb keeps in-frame clones, though not all of them. The sample holds some 65,000 clones; about 70% are singletons and the top ten take approximately 11%. The sample taken for sequencing was PBMCs. These receptor sequences come from a woman between 25 and 40 years old in good health and CMV-seronegative.

J is TRBJ2-3 and V is TRBV7-8; possibly TRBD2 for D (6 bases). Germline assignment: CDR1 SGHVS and CDR2 FQNEAQ. V was shortened by 7 bases and J by 8 bases, with 25 bases between the two germline ends. The CDR3 has 16 amino acids. This chain's CDR3 is CASTTPGTGQGGTQYF. DNA of the CDR3: TGTGCCAGCACCACCCCCGGGACTGGCCAAGGAGGTACGCAGTATTTT.

The chain is built from TRBV7-2 and TRBJ1-6; D perhaps matches TRBD1 (5 bases). V was trimmed by 1 base and J by 0 bases, leaving 10 bases between them. The CDR3 runs to 17 residues. The germline V gene has CDR1 SGHTA and CDR2 FQGNSA. In DNA, the CDR3 is TGTGCCAGCAGCTTAGACGGGGGAAGCTCCTATAATTCACCCCTCCACTTT. Translating it yields CASSLDGGSSYNSPLHF.

The V and J genes are TRBV30 and TRBJ1-5, with a possible D match to TRBD1 (5 bases). The CDR3 covers 14 residues. The V gene's germline CDR1 is GTSNPN and CDR2 SVGIG (reference sequence). V was pared by 0 bases and J by 3 bases, with 9 bases between. The CDR3 coding sequence is TGTGCCTGGAGTGTCGGGACTTTCAATCAGCCCCAGCATTTT. Translation: CAWSVGTFNQPQHF.

The chain couples TRBV5-5 to TRBJ2-7; 11 positions agree with TRBD1. CDR1 is SGHKS and CDR2 is YYEKEE in the germline V gene (reference sequence). The junction had 5 bases not matched to a gene; V was cut back by 3 bases and J by 6 bases. This CDR3 is built from 14 residues. The CDR3 protein is CASSYQGTGGEQYF. As DNA, the CDR3 is TGTGCCAGCAGCTACCAAGGGACAGGGGGCGAGCAGTACTTC.

V is TRBV14 and J is TRBJ2-5, with TRBD1 matching 8 bases. CDR3 length: 16 residues. Germline V gene lookup returns CDR1 SGHDN and CDR2 FVKESK. J was trimmed by 3 bases and V by 0 bases; bases with no gene match: 6. CDR3 in DNA: TGTGCCAGCAGCCAAGATAGAGGACAGGGCGAAGAGACCCAGTACTTC. Translating it yields CASSQDRGQGEETQYF.

Points on this clone: The junction departs from germline at one end; a sequencing error may be responsible. The rearrangement uses TRBV7-9 and TRBJ1-1; tentatively, D is TRBD1 (6 bases). Per germline, CDR1 SEHNR and CDR2 FQNEAQ (reference sequence). This CDR3 has 18 amino acids. The CDR3 is CASNLDVTAGGPSAEAFF. CDR3 nucleotides: TGTGCCAGCAACTTAGATGTGACCGCCGGGGGGCCCTCGGCTGAAGCTTTCTTT.

This chain connects TRBV2 to TRBJ2-7, with D tentatively TRBD1 (5 bases). Germline V CDR1 and CDR2: SNHLY, FYNNEI. This CDR3 region has 10 residues. V gave up 8 bases and J gave up 5 bases, with 7 bases separating them. CDR3 region: CASGRDEQYF. In DNA form, the CDR3 reads TGTGCCAGCGGCAGGGACGAGCAGTACTTC. The entire variable domain, with the rest obtained from reference TRBV2 and TRBJ2-7, is as follows: EPEVTQTPSHQVTQMGQEVILRCVPISNHLYFYWYRQILGQKVEFLVSFYNNEISEKSEIFDDQFSVERPDGSNFTLKIRSTKLEDSAMYFCASGRDEQYFGPGTRLTVT.

This clone was found a few times. The chain links TRBV4-3 to TRBJ1-1, with D possibly matching TRBD1 (5 bases). The germline gives CDR1 LGHNA, CDR2 YSLEER. With 4 bases removed from V and 0 bases from J, the gap between germline ends came to 9 bases. This CDR3 comprises 14 residues. The CDR3: CASSLGGMNTEAFF. The CDR3, as DNA: TGCGCCAGCAGCCTGGGGGGGATGAACACTGAAGCTTTCTTT.

CDR3: CASSPAGTGEGYTF. The CDR3 DNA sequence: TGCGCCAGCAGCCCGGCCGGGACAGGGGAGGGCTACACCTTC. The chain recombines TRBV5-1 with TRBJ1-2; 10 bases are a match to TRBD1. Per the germline V gene, CDR1 is SGHRS and CDR2 is YFSETQ. The V and J ends lost 4 bases and 8 bases, in that order; junction bases with no gene match: 8. The CDR3 consists of 14 residues.

V gene TRBV7-8 combines with J gene TRBJ1-1; unclear D gene. The V gene lost 3 bases and the J gene lost 1 base, with 15 bases spanning the gap. Germline V gives CDR1 SGHVS, CDR2 FQNEAQ. This CDR3 is built from 16 residues. The CDR3 DNA sequence: TGTGCCAGCAGCTTGAATTATCGTACATCGAACACTGAAGCTTTCTTT. As protein: CASSLNYRTSNTEAFF.

This clone was counted a single time. The chain has TRBV4-3 and TRBJ1-2, with 9 bases lining up with TRBD1. The germline V gene encodes CDR1 LGHNA and CDR2 YSLEER. J lost 6 bases, V lost 4 bases, and 6 bases had no gene match. CDR3 length: 14 residues. Written as DNA, the CDR3 is TGCGCCAGCAGCCCCGGACAGGGGCAAGATGGCTACACCTTC. Encoded protein: CASSPGQGQDGYTF.

V gene TRBV19 combines with J gene TRBJ1-1; 7 bases fit TRBD1. V was pared by 9 bases and J by 0 bases, with 7 bases of the junction left unmatched. From germline, CDR1 is LNHDA and CDR2 SQIVND (reference sequence). The CDR3 is made up of 14 amino acids. In DNA form, the CDR3 reads TGTGCCAGCCGGACAGGCCGCCTGAACACTGAAGCTTTCTTT. Its protein product is CASRTGRLNTEAFF. Complete variable domain (other parts from reference TRBV19 and TRBJ1-1): DGGITQSPKYLFRKEGQNVTLSCEQNLNHDAMYWYRQDPGQGLRLIYYSQIVNDFQKGDIAEGYSVSREKKESFPLTVTSAQKNPTAFYLCASRTGRLNTEAFFGQGTRLTVV.

The chain links TRBV2 to TRBJ1-3; TRBD1 matches 7 bases. This CDR3 is built from 15 residues. Germline V CDR1 and CDR2: SNHLY, FYNNEI. After removal of 4 bases from V and 8 bases from J, the junction contained 11 bases not matched to a gene. The CDR3 protein is CASSGGQRAADTIYF. In DNA, the CDR3 is TGTGCCAGCAGTGGGGGACAGCGGGCGGCAGACACCATATATTTT.

The CDR3 DNA reads TGTGCCAGCAGCGGACAGGGGAATATCTACGAGCAGTACTTC. Translated: CASSGQGNIYEQYF. This chain joins TRBV5-8 and TRBJ2-7; 9 positions match TRBD1. V was pared by 4 bases and J by 3 bases, with 5 bases of the junction left unmatched. Germline-derived CDR1 and CDR2 are SGHTS and YDEGEE. The length of the CDR3 is 14 residues.

J is TRBJ1-6 and V is TRBV7-8, with a tentative D call TRBD1 (6 bases). The CDR3 sequence is 13 residues long. Trimming pared 5 bases from V and 7 bases from J, leaving 9 bases between. Per germline, CDR1 SGHVS and CDR2 FQNEAQ. CDR3 bases: TGTGCCAGCAGCCTAACAGGGAATTCACCCCTCCACTTT. Translation: CASSLTGNSPLHF.

The rearrangement uses TRBV30 and TRBJ2-7; D not resolved. CDR1 GTSNPN and CDR2 SVGIG come from the germline V gene (reference sequence). The length of the CDR3 is 12 residues. Trimming took 8 bases from V and 0 from J, leaving 11 bases between them. CDR3 region: CAASDFSYEQYF. As DNA, the CDR3 is TGTGCCGCGTCCGACTTCTCCTACGAGCAGTACTTC.

This rearrangement joins TRBV30 to TRBJ2-7; maybe TRBD2 (7 bases). Germline-derived CDR1 and CDR2 are GTSNPN and SVGIG (reference sequence). The V end was cut by 1 base, the J end by 6 bases, with 16 bases between. The CDR3 totals 14 residues. The CDR3 spells CAWSDGGPSSEQYF. CDR3 sequence (DNA): TGTGCCTGGAGTGACGGGGGGCCCTCTTCCGAGCAGTACTTC.

This clone was recorded a few times. J is TRBJ2-3 and V is TRBV5-1, with D possibly TRBD2 on 5 matching bases. Trimming pared 4 bases from V and 3 bases from J, leaving 18 bases between. The CDR3 has 16 amino acids. From germline, CDR1 is SGHRS and CDR2 YFSETQ. The CDR3 sequence: CASSITRGQGTDTQYF. CDR3 coding DNA: TGCGCCAGCAGCATCACACGGGGTCAAGGGACAGATACGCAGTATTTT.